The present TCR beta chain was sequenced within a study of T-cell reconstitution after alpha-beta-depleted transplantation in children. Preparation of the TCRbeta library was carried out with unique molecular identifiers. TCRdb re-called the PCR reads with MiXCR, one entry per CDR3 protein. Of 250,000 or so distinct CDR3 sequences listed, 7.5% to 9.5% are singletons. Study-wide results and limits: The authors attributed T-cell counts and diversity one year after transplant mostly to newly produced T cells. After transplant, at about two months, alpha-beta T cells were reportedly derived from several hundred expanded graft clones. It was surviving recipient T cells and thymic progenitors that gave some patients high TCRbeta diversity at day 60.

This clonotype was counted at least ten times. Its specificity is not known. The CDR3 length is 17 residues. V dropped 5 bases and J dropped 7 bases, with 23 bases sitting between them. V gene TRBV12-3 or TRBV12-4 combines with J gene TRBJ2-2; possible D gene TRBD1, 7 bases. The receptor's source is a male patient aged 10 to 17 who had a stem cell transplant for acute lymphoblastic leukemia, so the T cells may come from the graft donor. The specimen comprised PBMCs, mostly from graft donor cells, sampled 180 days after TCRalphabeta/CD19-depleted stem cell transplant. The CDR3 loop is CASSLSGGLALDGELFF. The CDR3 DNA reads as TGTGCCAGCAGTCTCTCAGGGGGGCTAGCCCTTGACGGGGAGCTGTTTTTT.